This T cell receptor (beta chain) was captured by sequencing in a study of blood T cells in healthy people across ages. Study as a whole: About one barcoded TCR beta cDNA was captured per two T cells.

Every donor gave approximately 10 milliliters of peripheral blood. A second about 7 to 12 cycle PCR used barcoded and J-beta primers. Each cDNA molecule was tagged by a template-switch adaptor with 12 random nucleotides. At least 3 million CDR3-containing paired-end reads were obtained per sample. TCRdb used MiXCR to reprocess the 5' RACE reads, holding one entry per CDR3 protein. The sample lists about 630,000 distinct CDR3 sequences; under 25% were seen once. There are 13 residues in the CDR3. The junction had 4 bases not matched to a gene; V was cut back by 9 bases and J by 4 bases. The germline gives CDR1 ENHRY, CDR2 SYGVKD. This clonotype was found a few times.

Sequenced: blood. The source is a man between 65 and 79 years old in good health. The V gene is TRBV10-3, the J gene TRBJ2-1; 9 positions match TRBD1. This chain's CDR3 is CAIRDRGYNEQFF. The CDR3 nucleotides read TGTGCCATTCGAGACAGGGGGTACAATGAGCAGTTCTTC.